What follows are 16 T cell receptor beta chains derived from one specimen sequenced in a study of OX40 agonist ivuxolimab in advanced cancers. Only in-frame clones appear in the TCRdb table, and some are missing; sequencing was by immunoSEQ multiplex PCR. The repertoire holds 70,000 or so clones, around 89% seen once, with about 11% in the top ten. Sequenced here: CD4+ or CD8+ T cells sorted from blood, sampled in a trial of the OX40 agonist ivuxolimab. The receptors were gathered from an adult with an advanced solid tumor such as melanoma, head and neck, liver or kidney cancer.

The V call is TRBV10-3, the J call TRBJ2-3; 9 bases line up with TRBD1. CDR3 length: 20 residues. The V and J ends lost 0 bases and 0 bases, in that order; junction bases with no gene match: 13. Looked up from germline, CDR1 is ENHRY and CDR2 is SYGVKD. CDR3 residues: CAISESPGTGRITSTDTQYF. CDR3 nucleotide sequence: TGTGCCATCAGTGAGTCCCCCGGGACAGGGAGGATAACGAGCACAGATACGCAGTATTTT.

The chain links TRBV5-5 to TRBJ1-4; 7 nucleotides align to TRBD1. V was clipped by 0 bases and J by 8 bases; unmatched bases: 7. The CDR3 totals 15 residues. CDR1 SGHKS and CDR2 YYEKEE come from the germline V gene (reference sequence). CDR3 sequence reads: CASSLEGGRAEKLFF. The CDR3 nucleotides are TGTGCCAGCAGCTTGGAAGGGGGCCGTGCAGAAAAACTGTTTTTT.

The sample holds one count of this clone. The chain is built from TRBV27 and TRBJ2-7; D tentatively fits TRBD1 or TRBD2 (5 bases each). This CDR3 has 15 amino acids. V lost 4 bases to trimming and J lost 3 bases, with 16 bases between them. From germline, CDR1 is MNHEY and CDR2 SMNVEV (reference sequence). As DNA, the CDR3 is TGTGCCAGCAGTTCTAACCGGGACGGATACTACGAGCAGTACTTC. This translates into CASSSNRDGYYEQYF.

The chain carries TRBV5-6 and TRBJ1-2; D is undetermined. The germline gives CDR1 SGHDT, CDR2 YYEEEE. This CDR3 has 13 amino acids. V lost 0 bases and J 7 bases, leaving 10 bases between the germline ends. The CDR3 loop is CASSLGPSSGYTF. Written as DNA, the CDR3 is TGTGCCAGCAGCTTGGGCCCTTCCAGTGGCTACACCTTC.

CDR3 nucleotide sequence: TGCGCCAGCCCCAGACTAGCGGTTAAGCGGGGTGAGCAGTTCTTC. This sequence encodes CASPRLAVKRGEQFF. The rearrangement joins TRBV10-1 to TRBJ2-1, with 9 nucleotides matching TRBD2. V lost 8 bases and J lost 9; bases outside the gene matches: 14. The V gene's germline CDR1 is WNHNN and CDR2 SYGVQD (reference sequence). The CDR3 has 15 amino acids.

This chain joins TRBV2 and TRBJ2-5; TRBD2 is a possible D gene (5 bases). CDR1 and CDR2 from the germline V gene are SNHLY and FYNNEI. CDR3 size: 12 residues. The V and J ends lost 6 bases and 4 bases respectively, with 9 bases between them. Written as DNA, the CDR3 is TGTGCCAGCAGCTTTAGCGCAGAGACCCAGTACTTC. Amino acids: CASSFSAETQYF.

This sequence joins TRBV5-1 and TRBJ2-7; D is possibly TRBD2 (6 bases). Trimming took 4 bases from V and 6 from J, leaving 17 bases between them. The germline CDR1 and CDR2 sequences are SGHRS and YFSETQ. CDR3 size: 14 residues. CDR3 coding DNA: TGCGCCAGCAGCAGATCCGGGACTGCCCTCGAGCAGTACTTC. Protein product: CASSRSGTALEQYF.

The CDR3 DNA reads TGCGCCAGCAGCCCTGACAGGCCAGCCTACAATGAGCAGTTCTTC. It codes for CASSPDRPAYNEQFF. This rearrangement joins TRBV5-1 to TRBJ2-1; possible D gene TRBD1, 6 bases. V was cut by 4 bases and J by 2 bases, with 13 bases left in between. Germline V gene data show CDR1 as SGHRS and CDR2 as YFSETQ. The CDR3 has 15 residues.

The V gene is TRBV11-3, the J gene TRBJ2-5; D may be TRBD1 (5 bases). The V gene's germline CDR1 is SGHNT and CDR2 YENEEA. This CDR3 contains 15 residues. V lost 0 bases, J lost 13 bases, and 21 bases lay in between. CDR3: CASSLDLGLKGDPYF. DNA for the CDR3: TGTGCCAGCAGCTTAGATCTGGGGCTCAAAGGCGATCCGTACTTC.

J is TRBJ1-5 and V is TRBV28, with 7 bases that match TRBD1. The J segment lost 3 bases and the V segment lost 3 bases, leaving 2 bases of the junction unmatched. This CDR3 is built from 14 residues. The germline gives CDR1 MDHEN, CDR2 SYDVKM. The CDR3 nucleotides read TGTGCCAGCAGTTTGACAGGGTTCAATCAGCCCCAGCATTTT. This gives the protein CASSLTGFNQPQHF.

V usage is TRBV11-2 and J usage is TRBJ1-2; D not certain. V was cut by 5 bases and J by 6 bases, with 13 bases left in between. This CDR3 is 13 amino acids long. Per the germline V gene, CDR1 is SGHAT and CDR2 is FQNNGV. CDR3 region: CASSPNTLDGYTF. CDR3 DNA sequence: TGTGCCAGCAGCCCAAACACGCTGGATGGCTACACCTTC.

The chain carries TRBV7-3 and TRBJ2-3; maybe TRBD2 (6 bases). The V gene's germline CDR1 is SGHTA and CDR2 FQGTGA. The CDR3 is 17 residues long. Deletions cut 5 bases from V and 1 base from J, with 19 bases between. CDR3 amino acids: CASSPHGAGIGTDTQYF. The CDR3 bases are TGTGCCAGCAGCCCCCACGGGGCGGGGATTGGCACAGATACGCAGTATTTT.

CDR3 protein: CASSVRTSGAPYEQYF. The CDR3 DNA sequence: TGTGCCAGCAGCGTCAGGACTAGCGGGGCACCCTACGAGCAGTACTTC. The chain carries TRBV7-2 and TRBJ2-7; 12 bases line up with TRBD2. The CDR3 is 16 amino acids. V gave up 5 bases and J gave up 2 bases; unmatched junction bases: 7. Germline V CDR1 and CDR2: SGHTA, FQGNSA.

The genes are TRBV7-9 and TRBJ1-1, with D possibly being TRBD1 (6 bases). The CDR3 runs to 15 residues. V was pared by 5 bases and J by 5 bases, with 18 bases between. From germline, CDR1 is SEHNR and CDR2 FQNEAQ (reference sequence). The CDR3 sequence: CASSPGAGTGTEAFF. Written as DNA, the CDR3 is TGTGCCAGCAGCCCAGGGGCGGGGACGGGAACTGAAGCTTTCTTT.

V gene TRBV5-1 combines with J gene TRBJ2-3, with D perhaps being TRBD1 or TRBD2 (6 bases each). Germline V gene data show CDR1 as SGHRS and CDR2 as YFSETQ. With 1 base removed from V and 4 bases from J, the gap between germline ends came to 13 bases. CDR3 length: 15 amino acids. The DNA for the CDR3 is TGCGCCAGCAGCTTGCAGCCAAGGGGGGCAGATACGCAGTATTTT. Translated, it gives CASSLQPRGADTQYF.

The chain is built from TRBV7-2 and TRBJ2-3; D gene uncertain. This CDR3 has 15 amino acids. The V end was cut by 4 bases, the J end by 0 bases, with 11 bases between. Germline V CDR1 and CDR2: SGHTA, FQGNSA. The CDR3 sequence: CASSSLAISTDTQYF. The CDR3 region has the DNA TGTGCCAGCAGCTCCTTAGCAATTAGCACAGATACGCAGTATTTT.